A single sample gave rise to the 30 T cell receptor beta chains below, sequenced in a study of beta chain features in type 1 diabetes. Study-level findings and limits: Patients with Type 1 diabetes showed moderately but significantly shorter TCRB CDR3s in all four CD4+ subsets.

The investigators reverse transcribed all of the isolated RNA, so they sequenced expressed TCRB transcripts. Generated by immunoSEQ multiplex PCR, the TCRdb table keeps only in-frame clones and is missing some. The data hold more than 250,000 clones, with about 15% observed a single time. What these receptors recognize is not known. The specimen sequenced was naive CD4+ T cells from blood. These receptor sequences come from a young man with type 1 diabetes.

Here the CDR3 reads CASSLAPGLREAFF. For the CDR3, the DNA is TGTGCCAGCAGCTTAGCTCCAGGTCTTCGTGAAGCTTTCTTT. The rearrangement uses TRBV7-9 and TRBJ1-1; D is unresolved. The CDR3 covers 14 residues. Trimming removed 0 bases from V and 7 bases from J, with 12 bases in between. Germline V lookup: CDR1 SEHNR, CDR2 FQNEAQ (reference sequence).

CDR3 in amino acids: CASSLGQGSPNIQYF. The CDR3 DNA reads TGTGCCAGCAGCTTGGGACAAGGCTCCCCAAACATTCAGTACTTC. The V and J genes are TRBV7-8 and TRBJ2-4, with a possible D match to TRBD1 (6 bases). CDR3 size: 15 residues. Germline V gene data show CDR1 as SGHVS and CDR2 as FQNEAQ. Trimming stripped 3 bases from V and 6 bases from J, with 15 bases between.

This clone was counted between two and nine times. The DNA for the CDR3 is TGTGCCATCGGGGGGGCAGATACGCAGTATTTT. As protein: CAIGGADTQYF. The chain couples TRBV10-3 to TRBJ2-3; TRBD2 aligns across 7 bases. The CDR3 is 11 amino acids. V lost 8 bases to trimming and J lost 4 bases; unmatched junction nucleotides: 0. In germline, CDR1 is ENHRY, CDR2 SYGVKD.

The table lists this clone with a few counts. This rearrangement joins TRBV7-2 to TRBJ1-4, with 11 bases that match TRBD1. The CDR3 length is 14 residues. J was trimmed by 12 bases and V by 1 base; bases with no gene match: 4. Germline V gene sequence: CDR1 SGHTA, CDR2 FQGNSA. DNA of the CDR3: TGTGCCAGCAGCTTAGAAGGGACAGGGGGGGAACTGTTTTTT. Translation: CASSLEGTGGELFF.

The chain recombines TRBV5-6 with TRBJ2-1, with TRBD2 as a possible D gene (5 bases). The V gene's germline CDR1 is SGHDT and CDR2 YYEEEE. Trimming removed 5 bases from V and 0 bases from J, with 9 bases in between. The CDR3 contains 14 residues. This CDR3 reads CASSEGSSYNEQFF. The CDR3 DNA sequence: TGTGCCAGCAGTGAGGGAAGCTCCTACAATGAGCAGTTCTTC.

The CDR3 spells CASRKDSTNLQYGYTF. In DNA, the CDR3 is TGTGCCAGTCGGAAGGACAGTACCAATCTCCAGTATGGCTACACCTTC. The V call is TRBV2, the J call TRBJ1-2, with a weak D call TRBD1 (6 bases). Trimming took off 9 bases at V and 5 bases at J, with 25 bases between the two ends. Germline V gene data show CDR1 as SNHLY and CDR2 as FYNNEI. The CDR3 is made up of 16 amino acids.

The gene calls are TRBV5-1 and TRBJ1-4; no definite D call. This CDR3 is 14 amino acids long. Trimming pared 0 bases from V and 3 bases from J, leaving 6 bases between. Germline lookup yields CDR1 SGHRS and CDR2 YFSETQ. The chain's CDR3 is CASSLGLANEKLFF. The DNA of the CDR3 is TGCGCCAGCAGCTTGGGACTGGCTAATGAAAAACTGTTTTTT.

The gene calls are TRBV20-1 and TRBJ1-2; D is unclear. This CDR3 spans 11 amino acids. Trimming stripped 5 bases from V and 7 bases from J, with 11 bases between. Germline CDR1 DFQATT, CDR2 SNEGSKA (reference sequence). The CDR3 sequence is CSARDGGGYTF. CDR3 nucleotides: TGCAGTGCTCGCGACGGAGGTGGCTACACCTTC.

This clone occurred a few times. This chain joins TRBV5-6 and TRBJ2-5; D may be TRBD1 (5 bases). Deletions cut 2 bases from V and 5 bases from J, with 7 bases between. Germline CDR1 is SGHDT and CDR2 is YYEEEE. The CDR3 consists of 12 residues. As DNA, the CDR3 is TGTGCCAGCAGCTTTAGACAGGAGACCCAGTACTTC. Its translation: CASSFRQETQYF.

The chain recombines TRBV28 with TRBJ2-7, with D perhaps TRBD2 (5 bases). Germline V gene lookup returns CDR1 MDHEN and CDR2 SYDVKM. V lost 5 bases to trimming and J lost 9 bases, with 20 bases between them. The CDR3 extends over 14 amino acids. The CDR3 protein is CASSSPGVIGVQYF. The CDR3 DNA reads TGTGCCAGCAGTAGTCCCGGGGTCATTGGTGTGCAGTACTTC.

This chain joins TRBV6-6 and TRBJ1-2; the D is unclear. This CDR3 is built from 14 residues. V was pared by 0 bases and J by 8 bases, with 13 bases between. Germline V gene data show CDR1 as MNHNY and CDR2 as SVGAGI (reference sequence). CDR3 protein: CASSYSRVSGGYTF. The DNA for the CDR3 is TGTGCCAGCAGTTACTCTCGGGTATCCGGGGGCTACACCTTC.

The rearrangement uses TRBV5-1 and TRBJ2-5; D is possibly TRBD1 (6 bases). V lost 3 bases and J lost 2, with 11 bases in between. The CDR3 has 14 amino acids. Germline assignment: CDR1 SGHRS and CDR2 YFSETQ. The CDR3 spells CASSSGQRQETQYF. The CDR3 nucleotides read TGCGCCAGCAGCTCCGGACAGCGACAAGAGACCCAGTACTTC.

This clone was found a few times. V usage is TRBV6-5 and J usage is TRBJ1-2; D is uncertain. V shed 3 bases and J shed 4 bases, with 15 bases lying between them. Germline V lookup: CDR1 MNHEY, CDR2 SVGAGI. This CDR3 is 15 amino acids long. CDR3 residues: CASSYLSEGFYGYTF. As DNA, the CDR3 is TGTGCCAGCAGTTATCTGTCGGAGGGCTTCTATGGCTACACCTTC.

This chain joins TRBV9 and TRBJ1-4; 7 bases match TRBD1. The CDR3 spans 17 residues. CDR1 SGDLS and CDR2 YYNGEE come from the germline V gene. V lost 0 bases and J lost 7; bases outside the gene matches: 12. This CDR3 reads CASSVGSNRGGGEKLFF. Written as DNA, the CDR3 is TGTGCCAGCAGCGTAGGGTCCAACAGGGGAGGAGGTGAAAAACTGTTTTTT.

V usage is TRBV9 and J usage is TRBJ2-5; D perhaps matches TRBD2 (7 bases). V shed 1 base and J shed 4 bases, with 14 bases lying between them. CDR3 length: 15 residues. From germline, CDR1 is SGDLS and CDR2 YYNGEE. In DNA form, the CDR3 reads TGTGCCAGCAGCGTATTCGGGGGGCCGGGAGAGACCCAGTACTTC. Encoded protein: CASSVFGGPGETQYF.

This clone was seen only a few times. The chain recombines TRBV5-1 with TRBJ2-2, with TRBD1 matching 7 bases. Per the germline V gene, CDR1 is SGHRS and CDR2 is YFSETQ. With V trimmed by 4 bases and J by 1 base, 10 bases remained unmatched. The CDR3 loop spans 17 amino acids. The CDR3 DNA is TGCGCCAGCAGCCCGGCCCGGGACAGTAAGAACACCGGGGAGCTGTTTTTT. It yields the protein CASSPARDSKNTGELFF. Variable domain in full (rest from reference TRBV5-1 and TRBJ2-2): KAGVTQTPRYLIKTRGQQVTLSCSPISGHRSVSWYQQTPGQGLQFLFEYFSETQRNKGNFPGRFSGRQFSNSRSEMNVSTLELGDSALYLCASSPARDSKNTGELFFGEGSRLTVL.

V and J are TRBV29-1 and TRBJ2-5; D is possibly TRBD2 (6 bases). The CDR3 runs to 14 residues. Deletions cut 6 bases from V and 2 bases from J, with 16 bases between. CDR1 SQVTM and CDR2 ANQGSEA come from the germline V gene. As DNA, the CDR3 is TGCAGCGTCACGGGACTCCTGAGGCAAGAGACCCAGTACTTC. It translates to CSVTGLLRQETQYF. The variable domain in full, with the rest retrieved from reference TRBV29-1 and TRBJ2-5, is SAVISQKPSRDICQRGTSLTIQCQVDSQVTMMFWYRQQPGQSLTLIATANQGSEATYESGFVIDKFPISRPNLTFSTLTVSNMSPEDSSIYLCSVTGLLRQETQYFGPGTRLLVL.

V and J are TRBV5-1 and TRBJ2-1; 10 nucleotides line up with TRBD1. V trimming: 3 bases; J trimming: 10 bases; junction bases outside the gene matches: 13. The CDR3 has 16 residues. Per the germline V gene, CDR1 is SGHRS and CDR2 is YFSETQ. CDR3 sequence (DNA): TGCGCCAGCAGCTGGACCCTGGGACAGGGGACGTTGGAGCAGTTCTTC. It yields the protein CASSWTLGQGTLEQFF.

This chain uses TRBV28 with TRBJ1-5, with D uncertain. This CDR3 has 15 residues. Germline values: CDR1 MDHEN, CDR2 SYDVKM. The V end lost 4 bases, the J end lost 1 base, and 11 bases lay between the germline ends. The DNA of the CDR3 is TGTGCCAGCAGTTCATTAACTGTAAGCAATCAGCCCCAGCATTTT. Amino acids: CASSSLTVSNQPQHF.

V gene TRBV5-4 combines with J gene TRBJ2-2; 7 bases map to TRBD1. V shed 1 base and J 4 bases; nucleotides not matched to a gene: 4. The CDR3 loop spans 15 amino acids. The germline V gene has CDR1 SGHNT and CDR2 YYREEE (reference sequence). The CDR3 nucleotides are TGTGCCAGCAGCTTGTCGGGGACAGTCACCGGGGAGCTGTTTTTT. Its protein product is CASSLSGTVTGELFF.

This clone was seen a few times. The genes are TRBV9 and TRBJ2-1, with 8 bases lining up with TRBD2. V lost 2 bases and J lost 0; bases outside the gene matches: 7. This CDR3 is built from 17 residues. The germline gives CDR1 SGDLS, CDR2 YYNGEE. CDR3 sequence reads: CASSVSSGAASYNEQFF. Written as DNA, the CDR3 is TGTGCCAGCAGCGTTAGTAGCGGGGCCGCCTCCTACAATGAGCAGTTCTTC.

The rearrangement joins TRBV28 to TRBJ2-7; 7 positions match TRBD2. Germline trimming cut 6 bases from V and 7 bases from J; bases unmatched to any gene: 15. Germline V CDR1 and CDR2: MDHEN, SYDVKM. The CDR3 runs to 15 residues. CDR3: CASRSPGEGVGEQYF. The CDR3 DNA sequence: TGTGCCAGCAGATCACCCGGGGAGGGAGTAGGGGAGCAGTACTTC.

This clone appeared a few times. This chain joins TRBV6-5 and TRBJ2-7; weak D call: TRBD1 (6 bases). Deletions cut 6 bases from V and 3 bases from J, with 18 bases between. The germline CDR1 and CDR2 sequences are MNHEY and SVGAGI. The CDR3 totals 15 residues. The CDR3 is CASRPQTGAIYEQYF. In nucleotides, the CDR3 is TGTGCCAGCAGACCCCAGACAGGAGCAATCTACGAGCAGTACTTC.

This clone was picked up a small number of times. The chain links TRBV19 to TRBJ2-7; 8 nucleotides line up with TRBD2. The CDR3 sequence is 12 residues long. J gave up 3 bases and V 8 bases, and 3 bases lay outside the gene matches. The germline V gene has CDR1 LNHDA and CDR2 SQIVND (reference sequence). In DNA form, the CDR3 reads TGTGCCAGTCGAGGGACTAGCTACGAGCAGTACTTC. It codes for CASRGTSYEQYF.

Only a few counts were recorded for this clone. J is TRBJ1-1 and V is TRBV30; tentative D call: TRBD1 (6 bases). Germline V gives CDR1 GTSNPN, CDR2 SVGIG (reference sequence). Deletions cut 4 bases from V and 5 bases from J, with 17 bases between. The CDR3 is made up of 14 amino acids. The CDR3 DNA sequence: TGTGCCTGGACCGTCGGGGGGCGATGGACTGAAGCTTTCTTT. This encodes CAWTVGGRWTEAFF.

J is TRBJ1-1 and V is TRBV2, with 7 nucleotides matching TRBD1. The CDR3 contains 14 residues. Germline CDR1 SNHLY, CDR2 FYNNEI. J was trimmed by 3 bases and V by 5 bases; bases with no gene match: 6. This CDR3 reads CASSRQGDYTEAFF. The CDR3 coding sequence is TGTGCCAGCAGTCGTCAGGGGGACTACACTGAAGCTTTCTTT. Variable domain in full (rest from reference TRBV2 and TRBJ1-1): EPEVTQTPSHQVTQMGQEVILRCVPISNHLYFYWYRQILGQKVEFLVSFYNNEISEKSEIFDDQFSVERPDGSNFTLKIRSTKLEDSAMYFCASSRQGDYTEAFFGQGTRLTVV.

This clone turned up a few times. This chain links TRBV5-1 with TRBJ2-7; 8 bases line up with TRBD1. Losses at the gene ends were 0 bases for V and 6 bases for J; bases not matched to a gene: 5. This CDR3 contains 14 residues. CDR1 is SGHRS and CDR2 is YFSETQ in the germline V gene. CDR3 loop: CASSLGGQGSEQYF. The DNA of the CDR3 is TGCGCCAGCAGCTTGGGCGGACAGGGAAGCGAGCAGTACTTC.

This clone has a handful of counts. The gene calls are TRBV18 and TRBJ2-2; D possibly corresponds to TRBD1 (6 bases). With 1 base removed from V and 2 bases from J, the gap between germline ends came to 14 bases. This CDR3 spans 17 amino acids. Germline V CDR1 and CDR2: KGHSH, LQKENI. The CDR3 sequence: CASSPLLGQQNTGELFF. For the CDR3, the DNA is TGTGCCAGCTCACCACTGCTTGGACAGCAAAACACCGGGGAGCTGTTTTTT.

The chain has TRBV6-6 and TRBJ2-7; a weak D match, TRBD1 (5 bases). Looked up from germline, CDR1 is MNHNY and CDR2 is SVGAGI (reference sequence). Trimming took 4 bases from V and 6 from J, leaving 16 bases between them. There are 14 residues in the CDR3. The CDR3 DNA is TGTGCCAGCAGTTCTCGTCTAGGGGCAGGCGAGCAGTACTTC. This codes for CASSSRLGAGEQYF.

This clone was seen a few times. The rearrangement links TRBV5-1 to TRBJ2-7; 7 positions match TRBD1. CDR1 SGHRS and CDR2 YFSETQ come from the germline V gene. With 4 bases clipped from V and 0 bases from J, the junction kept 1 base outside the gene matches. The CDR3 runs 13 residues. The CDR3 nucleotides are TGCGCCAGCAGCGGGGACAGCTCCTACGAGCAGTACTTC. Its translation is CASSGDSSYEQYF.